This T cell receptor (beta chain) was profiled in a study of blood T cell repertoires in COVID-19. Study summary: Acute-phase and convalescent COVID-19 samples originated in the United States, Italy and Spain. T cells, B-cell-depleted T cells, or PBMCs supplied cDNA or gDNA.

The protocol was immunoSEQ multiplex PCR, while the TCRdb copy is restricted to in-frame clones and leaves out a portion. The sample has 150,000 to 170,000 clones; 83% are singletons. Enrollment of patients from Seattle took place during active infection, with longitudinal follow-up. V gave up 4 bases and J gave up 3 bases; unmatched junction bases: 6. CDR3 length equals 15 residues. Germline CDR1 reads SNHLY; CDR2 reads FYNNEI. Sequenced: peripheral blood. The receptor was derived from a woman in her sixties or seventies with COVID-19, enrolled during active disease. The chain uses TRBV2 and TRBJ1-2; 9 bases are shared with TRBD1. Here the CDR3 reads CASSARTGVHYGYTF. CDR3 bases: TGTGCCAGCAGTGCCCGGACAGGGGTACACTATGGCTACACCTTC.